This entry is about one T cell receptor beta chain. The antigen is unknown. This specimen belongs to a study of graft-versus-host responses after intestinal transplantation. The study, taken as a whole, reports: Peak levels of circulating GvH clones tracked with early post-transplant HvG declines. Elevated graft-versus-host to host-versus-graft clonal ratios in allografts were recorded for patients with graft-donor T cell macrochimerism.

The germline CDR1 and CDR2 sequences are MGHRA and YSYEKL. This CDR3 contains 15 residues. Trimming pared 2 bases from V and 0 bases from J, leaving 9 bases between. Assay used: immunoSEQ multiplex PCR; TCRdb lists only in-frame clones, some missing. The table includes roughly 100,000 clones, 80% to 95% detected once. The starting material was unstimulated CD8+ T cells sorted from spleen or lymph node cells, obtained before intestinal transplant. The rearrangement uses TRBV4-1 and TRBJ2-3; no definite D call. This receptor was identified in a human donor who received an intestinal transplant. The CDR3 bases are TGCGCCAGCAGCCAAACAACGGCTAGCACAGATACGCAGTATTTT. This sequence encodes CASSQTTASTDTQYF.